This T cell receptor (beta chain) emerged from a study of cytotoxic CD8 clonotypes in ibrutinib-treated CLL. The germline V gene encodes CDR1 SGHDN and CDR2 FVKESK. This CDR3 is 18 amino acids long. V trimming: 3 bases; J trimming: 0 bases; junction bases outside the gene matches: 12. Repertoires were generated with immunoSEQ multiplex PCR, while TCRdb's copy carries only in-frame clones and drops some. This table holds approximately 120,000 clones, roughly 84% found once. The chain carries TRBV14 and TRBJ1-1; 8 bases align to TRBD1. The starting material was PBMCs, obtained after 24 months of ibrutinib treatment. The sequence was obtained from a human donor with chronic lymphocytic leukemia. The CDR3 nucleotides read TGTGCCAGCAGCCATGGTCTCGGGACAGGTGCCTTGAACACTGAAGCTTTCTTT. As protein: CASSHGLGTGALNTEAFF.